This section outlines one T cell receptor (beta chain) sequence together with its context. This sample was taken from a study of blood T cell repertoires in COVID-19. Losses at the gene ends were 5 bases for V and 5 bases for J; bases not matched to a gene: 14. The CDR3 extends over 17 amino acids. Germline CDR1 reads SGHVS; CDR2 reads FNYEAQ. Under the authors' procedure: From reference gene primer amplification, estimates of nucleated cell counts were derived. Only in-frame clones appear in the TCRdb table, and some are missing; sequencing was by immunoSEQ multiplex PCR. V, J and clone size were drawn from that table, and D and trimming were deduced from the DNA. The table shows 150,000 to 200,000 clones, with roughly 83% occurring only once.

Source material: peripheral blood. The chain uses TRBV7-6 and TRBJ2-2; 7 bases match TRBD1. The clonotype originates from a woman aged 55 to 70 with acute or convalescent COVID-19. CDR3 protein: CASSLYTGAVATGELFF. CDR3 bases: TGTGCCAGCAGCCTATACACAGGGGCGGTAGCTACCGGGGAGCTGTTTTTT.